The 12 T cell receptor beta chains reported below all come from one sample, sequenced in a study of T-cell memory formation after mild COVID-19. MiXCR, run by TCRdb on the 5' RACE reads, gives a single entry per CDR3 protein. The data show 210,000 or so distinct CDR3 sequences, roughly a tenth seen once. Sequenced material: PBMCs or a T cell subset sorted from them (not recorded which). These receptors all come from a man aged 18 to 35 who had mild COVID-19 (a few samples of this study predate the infection). Cell type and time point are not known.

The table lists this clonotype with many counts. This chain connects TRBV4-3 to TRBJ2-3, with unresolved D. The germline V gene has CDR1 LGHNA and CDR2 YSLEER. The CDR3 covers 13 residues. The V gene lost 3 bases and the J gene lost 8 bases, with 12 bases spanning the gap. The CDR3 coding sequence is TGCGCCAGCAGCCAGGACCTAGTCACTACGCAGTATTTT. Translated: CASSQDLVTTQYF.

This clonotype was seen repeatedly, ten times or more. The V and J genes are TRBV9 and TRBJ2-3; 10 nucleotides align to TRBD2. Germline loops: CDR1 SGDLS, CDR2 YYNGEE. The ends lost 4 bases at V and 4 bases at J; junction bases unmatched: 9. This CDR3 has 16 residues. CDR3 loop: CASSLWPSGGADTQYF. As DNA, the CDR3 is TGTGCCAGCAGCTTATGGCCAAGCGGGGGGGCAGATACGCAGTATTTT.

This clonotype was seen a few times. This chain joins TRBV20-1 and TRBJ2-4, with TRBD2 as a possible D gene (6 bases). V lost 3 bases and J lost 7, with 13 bases in between. CDR1 DFQATT and CDR2 SNEGSKA come from the germline V gene (reference sequence). This CDR3 has 13 residues. This CDR3 is CSASREKGNIQYF. The CDR3 DNA reads TGCAGTGCTAGCCGGGAGAAGGGGAACATTCAGTACTTC.

This clonotype showed up many times. This rearrangement joins TRBV4-3 to TRBJ1-2, with 8 bases lining up with TRBD1. Unmatched junction bases numbered 8, after V lost 0 bases and J lost 2 bases. CDR1 and CDR2 from the germline V gene are LGHNA and YSLEER. The CDR3 consists of 17 residues. CDR3 loop: CASSQDLSGQGNYGYTF. The CDR3 region has the DNA TGCGCCAGCAGCCAAGATTTATCCGGACAGGGAAACTATGGCTACACCTTC.

This clonotype has at least ten counts. The V and J genes are TRBV7-2 and TRBJ1-1; no firm D call. The ends were cut back, 1 base at V and 1 base at J, with 7 bases in the middle. From germline, CDR1 is SGHTA and CDR2 FQGNSA. The CDR3 runs to 14 residues. The CDR3 bases are TGTGCCAGCAGCTTAGTAGGGTCGAACACTGAAGCTTTCTTT. Translated, it gives CASSLVGSNTEAFF.

The rearrangement uses TRBV3-1 and TRBJ1-1, with D perhaps matching TRBD1 (5 bases). The germline CDR1 and CDR2 sequences are LGHDT and YNNKEL (reference sequence). The ends were cut back, 5 bases at V and 4 bases at J, with 20 bases in the middle. There are 16 residues in the CDR3. This CDR3 is CASSTPSGRDFTEAFF. CDR3 in DNA: TGTGCCAGCAGCACCCCTTCCGGCAGGGATTTCACTGAAGCTTTCTTT.

The chain recombines TRBV5-1 with TRBJ2-2, with TRBD1 as a possible D gene (6 bases). The V and J ends lost 6 bases and 3 bases respectively, with 15 bases between them. Germline CDR1 SGHRS, CDR2 YFSETQ. The CDR3 is 15 amino acids. DNA of the CDR3: TGCGCCAGCACGACCTTAACAGGGTACACCGGGGAGCTGTTTTTT. The encoded protein is CASTTLTGYTGELFF.

The rearrangement uses TRBV12-3 or TRBV12-4 and TRBJ1-6; 8 bases agree with TRBD1. The CDR3 sequence is 15 residues long. The ends lost 3 bases at V and 7 bases at J; junction bases unmatched: 5. The CDR3 here is CASSLLRTGNSPLHF. CDR3 coding DNA: TGTGCCAGCAGTTTGCTACGGACAGGGAATTCACCCCTCCACTTT.

J is TRBJ2-1 and V is TRBV11-2, with 8 positions matching TRBD2. Looked up from germline, CDR1 is SGHAT and CDR2 is FQNNGV. The CDR3 extends over 16 amino acids. The junction had 13 bases not matched to a gene; V was cut back by 7 bases and J by 5 bases. The CDR3 sequence is CASIEPGLGLHNEQFF. CDR3 DNA: TGTGCCAGCATAGAACCGGGACTAGGGCTGCACAATGAGCAGTTCTTC.

The J gene is TRBJ2-6, the V gene TRBV7-2; TRBD2 is a possible D gene (5 bases). The CDR3 covers 17 residues. Germline assignment: CDR1 SGHTA and CDR2 FQGNSA. Trimming removed 2 bases from V and 4 bases from J, with 15 bases in between. In DNA form, the CDR3 reads TGTGCCAGCAGCTTACCCCCGGACTCTTTGGGGGCCAACGTCCTGACTTTC. This codes for CASSLPPDSLGANVLTF.

This clonotype occurred many times. The chain joins TRBV12-3 or TRBV12-4 to TRBJ2-5, with a possible D match to TRBD1 (6 bases). This CDR3 contains 13 residues. Trimming took 6 bases from V and 3 from J, leaving 11 bases between them. CDR3 protein: CASSLQGEETQYF. CDR3 nucleotide sequence: TGTGCCAGCAGCTTACAGGGAGAAGAGACCCAGTACTTC.

The V gene is TRBV27, the J gene TRBJ1-4; D may be TRBD1 (6 bases). This CDR3 is 17 amino acids long. CDR1 is MNHEY and CDR2 is SMNVEV in the germline V gene (reference sequence). V was shortened by 1 base and J by 8 bases, with 20 bases between the two germline ends. This chain's CDR3 is CASSLFGGQFGPEKLFF. The CDR3, as DNA: TGTGCCAGCAGTTTATTCGGTGGACAGTTCGGGCCCGAAAAACTGTTTTTT. The whole variable domain, filled in from reference TRBV27 and TRBJ1-4, reads EAQVTQNPRYLITVTGKKLTVTCSQNMNHEYMSWYRQDPGLGLRQIYYSMNVEVTDKGDVPEGYKVSRKEKRNFPLILESPSPNQTSLYFCASSLFGGQFGPEKLFFGSGTQLSVL.